This passage covers 21 T cell receptor beta chains from one sample sequenced in a study of human thymus T cells. Resections obtained during corrective heart surgery supplied the thymus tissue. Data came from immunoSEQ multiplex PCR; TCRdb stores just in-frame clones and leaves some out. The table has some 130,000 clones, around 95% seen once. The material sequenced was thymus tissue. These receptors all stem from a boy under three years old with a congenital heart defect but otherwise immunologically healthy.

The chain uses TRBV7-2 and TRBJ2-7; D not resolved. The V and J ends lost 1 base and 3 bases respectively, with 7 bases between them. The CDR3 contains 13 residues. Germline loops: CDR1 SGHTA, CDR2 FQGNSA. This chain's CDR3 is CASSLVHLYEQYF. CDR3 bases: TGTGCCAGCAGCTTAGTCCATCTCTACGAGCAGTACTTC.

The chain joins TRBV10-3 to TRBJ1-6; D is undetermined. Trimming stripped 2 bases from V and 5 bases from J, with 13 bases between. Germline V gene data show CDR1 as ENHRY and CDR2 as SYGVKD. The CDR3 runs 16 residues. The CDR3: CAISEVARNDNSPLHF. The DNA for the CDR3 is TGTGCCATCAGTGAGGTCGCGAGAAACGATAATTCACCCCTCCACTTT.

This sequence joins TRBV19 and TRBJ2-5; TRBD1 agrees at 8 bases. Germline V gene data show CDR1 as LNHDA and CDR2 as SQIVND (reference sequence). The CDR3 contains 12 residues. Trimming cost V 8 bases and J 3 bases; bases outside gene matches: 2. In nucleotides, the CDR3 is TGTGCCAGTGCGACAGGGGAAGAGACCCAGTACTTC. Translation gives CASATGEETQYF. Supplemented by reference TRBV19 and TRBJ2-5, the full variable domain reads DGGITQSPKYLFRKEGQNVTLSCEQNLNHDAMYWYRQDPGQGLRLIYYSQIVNDFQKGDIAEGYSVSREKKESFPLTVTSAQKNPTAFYLCASATGEETQYFGPGTRLLVL.

The chain uses TRBV27 and TRBJ1-1, with D maybe TRBD1 (5 bases). Between the trimmed V and J ends, which lost 5 bases and 1 base, there was a span of 14 bases. Germline V gene sequence: CDR1 MNHEY, CDR2 SMNVEV (reference sequence). The CDR3 covers 15 residues. CDR3 nucleotide sequence: TGTGCCAGCAGTAAAACGGGTGACAGGAACACTGAAGCTTTCTTT. Its protein product is CASSKTGDRNTEAFF.

The CDR3 sequence is CASSYGTGELFF. The CDR3 DNA sequence: TGTGCCAGCAGTTACGGCACCGGGGAGCTGTTTTTT. This chain uses TRBV6-5 with TRBJ2-2; D is uncertain. This CDR3 is 12 amino acids long. The germline CDR1 and CDR2 sequences are MNHEY and SVGAGI. V was clipped by 2 bases and J by 4 bases, with 2 bases between them.

This chain connects TRBV6-5 to TRBJ1-1; 7 bases are a match to TRBD1. The CDR3 consists of 15 residues. J lost 5 bases, V lost 6 bases, and 12 bases had no gene match. The germline V gene encodes CDR1 MNHEY and CDR2 SVGAGI. In DNA form, the CDR3 reads TGTGCCAGCAGGGATAGACAGGGTTGGAAGACTGAAGCTTTCTTT. It codes for CASRDRQGWKTEAFF.

The chain uses TRBV7-2 and TRBJ2-7; 9 nucleotides align to TRBD1. This CDR3 comprises 16 residues. Germline V lookup: CDR1 SGHTA, CDR2 FQGNSA. Trimming at V came to 1 base and at J to 5 bases, leaving 9 bases not matched to a gene. CDR3 in amino acids: CASSLGDRVGSHEQYF. The CDR3 DNA reads as TGTGCCAGCAGCTTAGGGGACAGGGTAGGATCCCACGAGCAGTACTTC.

The chain uses TRBV30 and TRBJ2-2; D is unclear. From germline, CDR1 is GTSNPN and CDR2 SVGIG (reference sequence). This CDR3 is 17 amino acids long. V was cut by 0 bases and J by 0 bases, with 14 bases left in between. CDR3 nucleotide sequence: TGTGCCTGGAGTGTGGGCAGATACCCCTCGAACACCGGGGAGCTGTTTTTT. Translating it yields CAWSVGRYPSNTGELFF.

The chain combines TRBV11-3 with TRBJ1-1, with 8 bases identical to TRBD1. Germline trimming cut 0 bases from V and 4 bases from J; bases unmatched to any gene: 10. This CDR3 has 17 residues. The germline V gene has CDR1 SGHNT and CDR2 YENEEA. In nucleotides, the CDR3 is TGTGCCAGCAGCTTAGATCTCCCGGACAGGGAAGGCACTGAAGCTTTCTTT. Translated: CASSLDLPDREGTEAFF. The variable domain in full, with the rest retrieved from reference TRBV11-3 and TRBJ1-1, is EAGVVQSPRYKIIEKKQPVAFWCNPISGHNTLYWYLQNLGQGPELLIRYENEEAVDDSQLPKDRFSAERLKGVDSTLKIQPAELGDSAVYLCASSLDLPDREGTEAFFGQGTRLTVV.

This clone is a singleton in its sample. This chain uses TRBV4-1 with TRBJ1-3, with a tentative D call TRBD1 (6 bases). Germline CDR1 MGHRA, CDR2 YSYEKL. V lost 3 bases and J 4 bases, leaving 16 bases between the germline ends. This CDR3 has 16 residues. The CDR3, as DNA: TGCGCCAGCAGCCATCGCTACAGGGTAATCGGAAACACCATATATTTT. The encoded protein is CASSHRYRVIGNTIYF.

The gene calls are TRBV5-1 and TRBJ2-7; 8 bases are a match to TRBD2. The CDR3 spans 14 residues. The V and J ends lost 5 bases and 2 bases, in that order; junction bases with no gene match: 6. Germline V gene sequence: CDR1 SGHRS, CDR2 YFSETQ. The CDR3 reads CASRGGGPTYEQYF. Here the CDR3 DNA reads TGCGCCAGCAGGGGCGGGGGGCCTACCTACGAGCAGTACTTC.

A note on this clone: The identical CDR3 is also encoded by other nucleotide sequences in the sample. The chain links TRBV7-2 to TRBJ2-7; 9 bases line up with TRBD2. The CDR3 consists of 15 residues. Germline lookup yields CDR1 SGHTA and CDR2 FQGNSA. Losses at the gene ends were 1 base for V and 2 bases for J; bases not matched to a gene: 3. Here the CDR3 reads CASSLVGGGAYEQYF. CDR3 sequence (DNA): TGTGCCAGCAGCTTAGTTGGCGGGGGGGCCTACGAGCAGTACTTC.

This chain uses TRBV12-5 with TRBJ2-3; the D gene is possibly TRBD1 (6 bases). V gave up 1 base and J gave up 0 bases, with 11 bases separating them. The CDR3 is made up of 16 amino acids. Germline V gene lookup returns CDR1 LGHNT and CDR2 FRNRAP. The CDR3 DNA reads TGTGCTAGTGGTTTGGGGGGCACAGGGAGCACAGATACGCAGTATTTT. Translating gives CASGLGGTGSTDTQYF.

V usage is TRBV7-2 and J usage is TRBJ2-3; 12 nucleotides match TRBD2. Germline CDR1 reads SGHTA; CDR2 reads FQGNSA. The CDR3 runs 18 residues. V shed 6 bases, J shed 0 bases, and the junction held 10 bases outside the gene matches. CDR3 region: CASSPGLAGSYSTDTQYF. The DNA for the CDR3 is TGTGCCAGCAGTCCCGGACTAGCGGGGTCCTATAGCACAGATACGCAGTATTTT.

The rearrangement links TRBV14 to TRBJ1-2; weak D call: TRBD1 (5 bases). CDR1 and CDR2 from the germline V gene are SGHDN and FVKESK. The CDR3 runs to 16 residues. V lost 0 bases and J 1 base, leaving 12 bases between the germline ends. CDR3: CASSQDPAGLNYGYTF. CDR3 DNA: TGTGCCAGCAGCCAAGATCCGGCAGGGCTTAACTATGGCTACACCTTC.

DNA of the CDR3: TGTGCCAGCAGCCAAGATAAGGGGAACTATGGCTACACCTTC. Translated, it gives CASSQDKGNYGYTF. The chain recombines TRBV14 with TRBJ1-2, with TRBD1 as a possible D gene (5 bases). The CDR3 runs 14 residues. The V gene's germline CDR1 is SGHDN and CDR2 FVKESK. V was pared by 0 bases and J by 2 bases, with 7 bases between.

This clone appeared a few times. The chain links TRBV2 to TRBJ1-2; D call uncertain. Germline CDR1 is SNHLY and CDR2 is FYNNEI. Trimming removed 4 bases at V and 4 bases at J, with 10 bases between. CDR3 length: 13 residues. The CDR3 coding sequence is TGTGCCAGCAGTGCGGACTCGGGCTATGGCTACACCTTC. It translates to CASSADSGYGYTF.

The chain couples TRBV5-1 to TRBJ2-3; D gene ambiguous. The CDR3 is 16 amino acids. Germline CDR1 SGHRS, CDR2 YFSETQ. Trimming took off 4 bases at V and 1 base at J, with 16 bases between the two ends. As DNA, the CDR3 is TGCGCCAGCAGCCCCCGGGCCCACTCTCGCACAGATACGCAGTATTTT. This sequence encodes CASSPRAHSRTDTQYF.

This chain links TRBV14 with TRBJ2-7; the match to TRBD1 covers 7 bases. Trimming removed 0 bases from V and 1 base from J; junction bases left unmatched: 12. This CDR3 is built from 18 residues. Germline V gene sequence: CDR1 SGHDN, CDR2 FVKESK. The CDR3 DNA reads TGTGCCAGCAGCCAAGATGTCTCTCCCGGACAGGCTTCCTACGAGCAGTACTTC. This translates into CASSQDVSPGQASYEQYF.

V usage is TRBV27 and J usage is TRBJ1-3, with a weak D call TRBD1 (5 bases). Germline CDR1 reads MNHEY; CDR2 reads SMNVEV (reference sequence). Trimming pared 6 bases from V and 0 bases from J, leaving 9 bases between. The CDR3 has 14 amino acids. The CDR3, as DNA: TGTGCCAGCAGCCTGACAGCCTCTGGAAACACCATATATTTT. Translated: CASSLTASGNTIYF.

Regarding this clone: A junction boundary mismatches the germline segment, possibly from a read error. The genes are TRBV4-3 and TRBJ1-1; TRBD1 might be the D (5 bases). Germline V CDR1 and CDR2: LGHNA, YSLEER. The CDR3 is 15 amino acids. The DNA for the CDR3 is TGCGCCAGCAGCGAAGAGGGGCAGCCCGGAGATGAAGCTTTCTTT. Translating gives CASSEEGQPGDEAFF.